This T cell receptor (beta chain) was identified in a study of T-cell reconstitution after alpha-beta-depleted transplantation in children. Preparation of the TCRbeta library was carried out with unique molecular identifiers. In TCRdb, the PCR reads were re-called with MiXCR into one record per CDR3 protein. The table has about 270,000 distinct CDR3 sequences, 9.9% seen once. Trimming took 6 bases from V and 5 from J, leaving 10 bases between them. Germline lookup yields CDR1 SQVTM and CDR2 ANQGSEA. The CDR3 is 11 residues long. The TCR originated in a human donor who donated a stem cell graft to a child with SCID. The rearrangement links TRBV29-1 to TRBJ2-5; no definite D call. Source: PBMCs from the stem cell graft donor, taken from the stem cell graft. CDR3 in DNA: TGCAGCGTGTGGGGATTGGAGACCCAGTACTTC. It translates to CSVWGLETQYF.